The 10 T cell receptor beta chains below come from one sample, sequenced in a study of OX40 agonist ivuxolimab in advanced cancers. Clones were read by immunoSEQ multiplex PCR, and TCRdb kept only the in-frame ones, dropping some. The table records 57,000 or so clones, approximately 90% of them present only once. The sequences come from CD4+ or CD8+ T cells sorted from blood, collected in a trial of the OX40 agonist ivuxolimab. These receptors were obtained from an adult with an advanced solid tumor such as melanoma, head and neck, liver or kidney cancer.

The chain has TRBV7-6 and TRBJ1-5; TRBD1 might be the D (6 bases). There are 17 residues in the CDR3. CDR1 and CDR2 from the germline V gene are SGHVS and FNYEAQ. V was cut by 5 bases and J by 3 bases, with 20 bases left in between. CDR3 bases: TGTGCCAGCAGCCGGCTCCCGGCGGGGGCGAACAATCAGCCCCAGCATTTT. It translates to CASSRLPAGANNQPQHF.

The chain couples TRBV7-9 to TRBJ1-1; D is uncertain. Germline assignment: CDR1 SEHNR and CDR2 FQNEAQ (reference sequence). Trimming took 4 bases from V and 13 from J, leaving 19 bases between them. CDR3 length: 13 amino acids. CDR3 nucleotides: TGTGCCAGCAGCTCCGGTCTAAATCAGCCGTTTTTCTTT. Translating gives CASSSGLNQPFFF.

The chain joins TRBV6-5 to TRBJ1-4, with a possible D match to TRBD1 (6 bases). Between the trimmed V and J ends, which lost 6 bases and 2 bases, there was a span of 10 bases. Germline CDR1 MNHEY, CDR2 SVGAGI. The length of the CDR3 is 14 residues. The CDR3 here is CASRQGWTNEKLFF. CDR3 DNA sequence: TGTGCCAGCAGACAGGGATGGACTAATGAAAAACTGTTTTTT.

This rearrangement joins TRBV5-5 to TRBJ2-7, with TRBD2 as a possible D gene (5 bases). Germline CDR1 SGHKS, CDR2 YYEKEE (reference sequence). Trimming stripped 4 bases from V and 2 bases from J, with 16 bases between. The CDR3 is 15 amino acids. The DNA for the CDR3 is TGTGCCAGCAGCGCGTCTACCCGGGGAACCTACGAGCAGTACTTC. It specifies CASSASTRGTYEQYF. Based on the CDR3 plus reference TRBV5-5 and TRBJ2-7, the full variable domain is DAGVTQSPTHLIKTRGQQVTLRCSPISGHKSVSWYQQVLGQGPQFIFQYYEKEERGRGNFPDRFSARQFPNYSSELNVNALLLGDSALYLCASSASTRGTYEQYFGPGTRLTVT.

This clone came up a few times. The J gene is TRBJ2-2, the V gene TRBV5-1; tentatively, D is TRBD2 (5 bases). The CDR3 runs 15 residues. From germline, CDR1 is SGHRS and CDR2 YFSETQ. The V gene lost 4 bases and the J gene lost 1 base, with 11 bases spanning the gap. The CDR3 bases are TGCGCCAGCAGCCTCCCCAGCGGGAACACCGGGGAGCTGTTTTTT. Protein sequence: CASSLPSGNTGELFF.

The chain links TRBV11-2 to TRBJ1-4; TRBD1 is a possible D gene (6 bases). The V end lost 0 bases, the J end lost 8 bases, and 13 bases lay between the germline ends. Germline V gene lookup returns CDR1 SGHAT and CDR2 FQNNGV. The CDR3 totals 15 residues. CDR3 region: CASSLEWGAEEKLFF. Here the CDR3 DNA reads TGTGCCAGCAGCTTAGAATGGGGGGCGGAAGAAAAACTGTTTTTT.

Here the CDR3 reads CASSIGRQGGQETQYF. The CDR3 DNA reads TGTGCCAGTAGTATAGGTCGCCAGGGTGGGCAAGAGACCCAGTACTTC. The chain links TRBV19 to TRBJ2-5; D is possibly TRBD1 (5 bases). The CDR3 totals 16 residues. The germline CDR1 and CDR2 sequences are LNHDA and SQIVND (reference sequence). V was cut by 1 base and J by 2 bases, with 14 bases left in between.

This chain links TRBV19 with TRBJ1-5; 7 positions agree with TRBD1. Trimming cost V 4 bases and J 2 bases; bases outside gene matches: 8. Germline-derived CDR1 and CDR2 are LNHDA and SQIVND (reference sequence). The CDR3 consists of 16 residues. The CDR3 nucleotides read TGTGCCAGTAGTACCAGACGACAGGGTGGCAATCAGCCCCAGCATTTT. Its translation is CASSTRRQGGNQPQHF. Full variable domain (missing parts from reference TRBV19 and TRBJ1-5): DGGITQSPKYLFRKEGQNVTLSCEQNLNHDAMYWYRQDPGQGLRLIYYSQIVNDFQKGDIAEGYSVSREKKESFPLTVTSAQKNPTAFYLCASSTRRQGGNQPQHFGDGTRLSIL.

The chain joins TRBV19 to TRBJ2-1; D may be TRBD2 (6 bases). The germline V gene encodes CDR1 LNHDA and CDR2 SQIVND (reference sequence). The CDR3 sequence is 17 residues long. Trimming removed 6 bases from V and 4 bases from J, with 22 bases in between. This CDR3 is CASSHAGTDPTYNEQFF. The CDR3 coding sequence is TGTGCCAGTAGCCACGCGGGAACTGACCCTACTTACAATGAGCAGTTCTTC.

The CDR3, as DNA: TGTGCCAGCAGCTCAGGGTATAATTCACCCCTCCACTTT. Amino acids: CASSSGYNSPLHF. The rearrangement links TRBV6-1 to TRBJ1-6; D perhaps matches TRBD1 (5 bases). Trimming left V 6 bases short and J 4 bases short, with 7 bases between. CDR1 MNHNS and CDR2 SASEGT come from the germline V gene. The CDR3 length is 13 residues.